This TCR beta chain was recovered during a study of vaccination effects on CD4 cells after COVID-19. The germline V and J ends were trimmed by 7 bases and 0 bases, with 12 bases remaining between them. The CDR3 is 14 amino acids. Per the germline V gene, CDR1 is MNHEY and CDR2 is SMNVEV (reference sequence). The repertoire was sequenced with immunoSEQ multiplex PCR; TCRdb's copy has only in-frame clones and lacks some. This table holds approximately 30,000 clones, about four fifths found once. This clone showed up just a few times. No antigen is known for it. Study-wide results and caveats: Late post-vaccination samples showed marked contraction of infection- and vaccine-induced clones. Of the vaccine-induced clones from healthy vaccinees, merely 1 of 255 recognized common cold coronaviruses as well.

CD4+ T cells specific for antigen were expanded with viral peptide pools by the ViraFEST assay before sequencing. Cells that had been cultured for nine to eleven days were the source of isolated CD4+ T cells. The vaccine recipients had no prior SARS-CoV-2 infection, with negative nucleocapsid antibodies. IL-2 medium was substituted for half the medium on days 3 and 7. This clonotype was sampled from a human donor who received a COVID-19 vaccine. This chain uses TRBV27 with TRBJ1-1; D is ambiguous. Here the sequenced sample was CD4+ T cells from PBMCs cultured with SARS-CoV-2 spike peptides, taken before COVID-19 vaccination. CDR3 amino acids: CASTPSVMNTEAFF. DNA for the CDR3: TGTGCCAGCACCCCCTCGGTGATGAACACTGAAGCTTTCTTT.